This is a list of T cell receptor beta chains from one sample in a study of cytomegalovirus exposure and HLA in healthy donors. Sequencing was performed with immunoSEQ multiplex PCR; in TCRdb, only in-frame clones are kept and a portion is missing. Among 150,000 to 200,000 clones listed, 80% were seen once. The specimen was PBMCs. Receptors originate from a male donor in good health and CMV-seropositive. Each CDR3 is given with its conserved first and last residue. A D gene is named only where the DNA matches it firmly. Clone size is not always given. Where it is, it says once, few, many or a class for expanded clones.

TRBJ1-5	TRBV5-6	.	.	TGTGCCAGCAGCCTGGCGGGGAATCAGCCCCAGCATTTT	CASSLAGNQPQHF
TRBJ2-7	TRBV11-3	.	.	TGTGCCAGCAGCCCAAGGACAGAATACGAGCAGTACTTC	CASSPRTEYEQYF
TRBJ1-4	TRBV4-2	.	TRBD1	TGTGCCAGCAGCCAAGGCCCCCCCAGGGGGCTGGCTGAAAAACTGTTTTTT	CASSQGPPRGLAEKLFF
TRBJ1-5	TRBV27	once	TRBD1	TGTGCCAGCAGTGCCCGCCGGGACAGGCTTAGCAATCAGCCCCAGCATTTT	CASSARRDRLSNQPQHF
TRBJ1-6	TRBV30	.	TRBD1	TGTGCCTGGAAGACAGGGAGTATCGGTTCACCCCTCCACTTT	CAWKTGSIGSPLHF
TRBJ2-1	TRBV6-5	.	TRBD2	TGTGCCAGCAGCCAAGAGACCAGCGGGAGAGAGCAGTTCTTC	CASSQETSGREQFF
TRBJ2-4	TRBV6-5	.	.	TGTGCCAGCAGTCTTGGACTAGCCAAAAACATTCAGTACTTC	CASSLGLAKNIQYF
TRBJ2-1	TRBV6-1	once	.	TGTGCCAGCAGTGAAGTCCCTCCGAGCTCCTACAATGAGCAGTTCTTC	CASSEVPPSSYNEQFF
TRBJ2-7	TRBV18	.	.	TGTGCCAGCTCAACAATGACGGGGAGCTCCTACGAGCAGTACTTC	CASSTMTGSSYEQYF
TRBJ1-2	TRBV7-9	.	.	TGTGCCAGCAGCCCTTTGACAGCGCCCAACTCCCGAAACTATGGCTACACCTTC	CASSPLTAPNSRNYGYTF